This is a list of T cell receptor beta chains from one sample in a study of cytomegalovirus exposure and HLA in healthy donors. The assay was immunoSEQ multiplex PCR, and TCRdb's table has in-frame clones only and misses some. The repertoire consists of 150,000 to 200,000 clones, with over 70% occurring once and the leading ten covering less than 0.65%. Specimen: PBMCs. The receptors come from a woman aged 50 to 60 in good health and CMV-seronegative. Each CDR3 is given with its conserved first and last residue. D genes are given only for firm matches. A clone size is listed for some rows: how often the clone was seen (once, few, many), or a class if it is expanded.

clone size: .; D gene: TRBD2; J gene: TRBJ2-5; V gene: TRBV4-2; CDR3 protein: CASSQGGGGETQYF; CDR3 DNA: TGTGCCAGCAGCCAAGGCGGGGGGGGAGAGACCCAGTACTTC
clone size: once; D gene: .; J gene: TRBJ2-2; V gene: TRBV5-1; CDR3 protein: CASSLVVKPGSTGELFF; CDR3 DNA: TGCGCCAGCAGCTTGGTGGTGAAACCAGGGTCCACCGGGGAGCTGTTTTTT
clone size: .; D gene: .; J gene: TRBJ1-4; V gene: TRBV9; CDR3 protein: CASSVGGRRAEKLFF; CDR3 DNA: TGTGCCAGCAGCGTAGGGGGCCGGAGGGCCGAAAAACTGTTTTTT
clone size: .; D gene: TRBD1; J gene: TRBJ2-7; V gene: TRBV5-1; CDR3 protein: CASSSGQGIYEQYF; CDR3 DNA: TGCGCCAGCAGCTCGGGACAGGGTATTTACGAGCAGTACTTC
clone size: .; D gene: TRBD1; J gene: TRBJ1-1; V gene: TRBV30; CDR3 protein: CAWSATGGAEAFF; CDR3 DNA: TGTGCCTGGAGTGCCACAGGGGGCGCTGAAGCTTTCTTT
clone size: .; D gene: .; J gene: TRBJ2-7; V gene: TRBV5-1; CDR3 protein: CASSWGGGHYF; CDR3 DNA: TGCGCCAGCAGCTGGGGGGGCGGACACTACTTC
clone size: .; D gene: .; J gene: TRBJ1-1; V gene: TRBV4-3; CDR3 protein: CASSQVQGRTEAFF; CDR3 DNA: TGCGCCAGCAGCCAAGTTCAGGGTCGCACTGAAGCTTTCTTT
clone size: .; D gene: .; J gene: TRBJ2-1; V gene: TRBV2; CDR3 protein: CASSAGDNEQFF; CDR3 DNA: TGTGCCAGCAGTGCAGGGGACAATGAGCAGTTCTTC
clone size: once; D gene: TRBD2; J gene: TRBJ2-7; V gene: TRBV28; CDR3 protein: CASSLAGGISYEQYF; CDR3 DNA: TGTGCCAGCAGCCTAGCGGGGGGGATCTCCTACGAGCAGTACTTC
clone size: .; D gene: .; J gene: TRBJ2-3; V gene: TRBV28; CDR3 protein: CASRQASQSTDTQYF; CDR3 DNA: TGTGCCAGCAGGCAGGCTTCCCAGAGCACAGATACGCAGTATTTT
clone size: .; D gene: .; J gene: TRBJ1-2; V gene: TRBV4-3; CDR3 protein: CASSQDPGAHYGYTF; CDR3 DNA: TGCGCCAGCAGCCAAGATCCCGGAGCTCACTATGGCTACACCTTC
clone size: .; D gene: .; J gene: TRBJ2-2; V gene: TRBV9; CDR3 protein: CASSAGTLNTGELFF; CDR3 DNA: TGTGCCAGCAGCGCCGGGACATTGAACACCGGGGAGCTGTTTTTT
clone size: .; D gene: TRBD1; J gene: TRBJ2-2; V gene: TRBV7-9; CDR3 protein: CASSPRDRVTGELFF; CDR3 DNA: TGTGCCAGCAGCCCCCGGGACAGGGTCACCGGGGAGCTGTTTTTT
clone size: .; D gene: .; J gene: TRBJ1-1; V gene: TRBV5-5; CDR3 protein: CASSPRAGTEAFF; CDR3 DNA: TGTGCCAGCAGCCCGCGAGCGGGAACTGAAGCTTTCTTT
clone size: .; D gene: TRBD1; J gene: TRBJ2-7; V gene: TRBV18; CDR3 protein: CASSPDRSVSWQYF; CDR3 DNA: TGTGCCAGCTCACCGGACAGGTCCGTTTCGTGGCAGTACTTC
clone size: .; D gene: TRBD1; J gene: TRBJ1-2; V gene: TRBV5-4; CDR3 protein: CASSLTGANYGYTF; CDR3 DNA: TGTGCCAGCAGCCTCACAGGGGCTAACTATGGCTACACCTTC
clone size: .; D gene: TRBD1; J gene: TRBJ2-2; V gene: TRBV9; CDR3 protein: CASSVESRGPTGELFF; CDR3 DNA: TGTGCCAGCAGCGTAGAATCTAGGGGGCCCACCGGGGAGCTGTTTTTT
clone size: few; D gene: .; J gene: TRBJ1-2; V gene: TRBV19; CDR3 protein: CASSKSSPRELHGYTF; CDR3 DNA: TGTGCCAGTAGTAAAAGCTCACCACGGGAGCTTCATGGCTACACCTTC
clone size: .; D gene: .; J gene: TRBJ1-2; V gene: TRBV29-1; CDR3 protein: CSVEQGPHRENYGYTF; CDR3 DNA: TGCAGCGTCGAACAGGGTCCACACAGGGAGAACTATGGCTACACCTTC
clone size: .; D gene: .; J gene: TRBJ2-7; V gene: TRBV20-1; CDR3 protein: CSARDFYEQYF; CDR3 DNA: TGCAGTGCTAGGGACTTCTACGAGCAGTACTTC
clone size: .; D gene: .; J gene: TRBJ1-2; V gene: TRBV18; CDR3 protein: CASSLVQDYGYTF; CDR3 DNA: TGTGCCAGCTCTCTGGTACAAGACTATGGCTACACCTTC
clone size: .; D gene: .; J gene: TRBJ1-2; V gene: TRBV7-6; CDR3 protein: CASSGTLLRGSDYGYTF; CDR3 DNA: TGTGCCAGCAGCGGAACGCTGCTCCGGGGGTCGGATTATGGCTACACCTTC
clone size: .; D gene: .; J gene: TRBJ1-1; V gene: TRBV5-1; CDR3 protein: CASSFGGAGDTEAFF; CDR3 DNA: TGCGCCAGCAGCTTCGGAGGGGCGGGGGACACTGAAGCTTTCTTT
clone size: .; D gene: .; J gene: TRBJ1-5; V gene: TRBV5-1; CDR3 protein: CASSLAGRVNQPQHF; CDR3 DNA: TGCGCCAGCAGCTTGGCGGGCAGGGTCAATCAGCCCCAGCATTTT
clone size: .; D gene: .; J gene: TRBJ2-7; V gene: TRBV11-2; CDR3 protein: CASSPMAPRGDRYEQYF; CDR3 DNA: TGTGCCAGCAGCCCAATGGCCCCCAGGGGTGATCGGTACGAGCAGTACTTC
clone size: .; D gene: .; J gene: TRBJ2-5; V gene: TRBV28; CDR3 protein: CASSLSGGIQETQYF; CDR3 DNA: TGTGCCAGCAGTTTATCAGGAGGGATACAAGAGACCCAGTACTTC
clone size: .; D gene: .; J gene: TRBJ1-1; V gene: TRBV28; CDR3 protein: CASLRVRGTEAFF; CDR3 DNA: TGTGCCAGCCTCCGCGTCAGGGGCACTGAAGCTTTCTTT
clone size: .; D gene: .; J gene: TRBJ1-2; V gene: TRBV5-4; CDR3 protein: CASSQLQLPGGYTF; CDR3 DNA: TGTGCCAGCAGCCAACTTCAGCTCCCGGGGGGCTACACCTTC
clone size: .; D gene: .; J gene: TRBJ2-3; V gene: TRBV27; CDR3 protein: CASSSGQTTDTQYF; CDR3 DNA: TGTGCCAGCAGTTCAGGACAGACTACAGATACGCAGTATTTT
clone size: .; D gene: TRBD2; J gene: TRBJ2-1; V gene: TRBV9; CDR3 protein: CASSVAGGGSYNEQFF; CDR3 DNA: TGTGCCAGCAGCGTAGCTGGGGGGGGCTCCTACAATGAGCAGTTCTTC
clone size: .; D gene: TRBD2; J gene: TRBJ2-3; V gene: TRBV11-3; CDR3 protein: CASSTRLAGGTDTQYF; CDR3 DNA: TGTGCCAGCAGCACCAGACTAGCGGGAGGCACAGATACGCAGTATTTT
clone size: .; D gene: .; J gene: TRBJ1-6; V gene: TRBV27; CDR3 protein: CATGGLNSPLHF; CDR3 DNA: TGTGCCACCGGAGGGTTGAATTCACCCCTCCACTTT
clone size: .; D gene: .; J gene: TRBJ2-1; V gene: TRBV6-1; CDR3 protein: CASSEEGVGEQFF; CDR3 DNA: TGTGCCAGCAGTGAAGAGGGGGTTGGGGAGCAGTTCTTC
clone size: .; D gene: TRBD2; J gene: TRBJ2-1; V gene: TRBV30; CDR3 protein: CAWRSLGLAGEAQFF; CDR3 DNA: TGTGCCTGGCGATCGTTGGGACTAGCGGGAGAAGCCCAGTTCTTC
clone size: .; D gene: TRBD1; J gene: TRBJ2-1; V gene: TRBV5-1; CDR3 protein: CASSLRGQGVLEQFF; CDR3 DNA: TGCGCCAGCAGCTTGAGAGGACAGGGGGTTTTAGAGCAGTTCTTC
clone size: .; D gene: .; J gene: TRBJ2-1; V gene: TRBV5-1; CDR3 protein: CASSLSDPSYNEQFF; CDR3 DNA: TGCGCCAGCAGCCTTAGCGACCCCTCCTACAATGAGCAGTTCTTC
clone size: .; D gene: TRBD1; J gene: TRBJ1-1; V gene: TRBV7-2; CDR3 protein: CASSTVGTANTEAFF; CDR3 DNA: TGTGCCAGCAGCACCGTTGGGACAGCCAACACTGAAGCTTTCTTT
clone size: .; D gene: .; J gene: TRBJ1-1; V gene: TRBV7-2; CDR3 protein: CASRAGMNTEAFF; CDR3 DNA: TGTGCCAGCAGGGCCGGGATGAACACTGAAGCTTTCTTT
clone size: .; D gene: .; J gene: TRBJ2-5; V gene: TRBV4-1; CDR3 protein: CASSRGLGQETQYF; CDR3 DNA: TGCGCCAGCAGCCGGGGACTGGGGCAAGAGACCCAGTACTTC
clone size: .; D gene: .; J gene: TRBJ1-1; V gene: TRBV11-2; CDR3 protein: CASSFPPILEF; CDR3 DNA: TGTGCCAGCAGTTTTCCACCGATCCTCGAGTTT
clone size: .; D gene: TRBD1; J gene: TRBJ2-3; V gene: TRBV7-2; CDR3 protein: CASSLGQGHTDTQYF; CDR3 DNA: TGTGCCAGCAGCTTAGGACAGGGGCACACAGATACGCAGTATTTT
clone size: .; D gene: TRBD1; J gene: TRBJ2-7; V gene: TRBV10-3; CDR3 protein: CAAGGQGAYEQYF; CDR3 DNA: TGTGCCGCAGGGGGACAGGGGGCTTACGAGCAGTACTTC
clone size: .; D gene: .; J gene: TRBJ1-1; V gene: TRBV18; CDR3 protein: CASSYSGVDTEAFF; CDR3 DNA: TGTGCCAGCTCATATTCGGGGGTGGACACTGAAGCTTTCTTT
clone size: few; D gene: TRBD2; J gene: TRBJ2-1; V gene: TRBV28; CDR3 protein: CASSLAGASNEQFF; CDR3 DNA: TGTGCCAGCAGTTTAGCGGGAGCTAGCAATGAGCAGTTCTTC
clone size: few; D gene: .; J gene: TRBJ2-1; V gene: TRBV5-6; CDR3 protein: CASSYRLTSYNEQFF; CDR3 DNA: TGTGCCAGCAGCTATCGACTGACCTCCTACAATGAGCAGTTCTTC
clone size: .; D gene: .; J gene: TRBJ1-3; V gene: TRBV4-3; CDR3 protein: CASSPGGRLLSGNTIYF; CDR3 DNA: TGCGCCAGCAGCCCGGGGGGCAGGCTACTCTCTGGAAACACCATATATTTT
clone size: .; D gene: TRBD1; J gene: TRBJ2-6; V gene: TRBV5-4; CDR3 protein: CASSLPTGVGANVLTF; CDR3 DNA: TGTGCCAGCAGCTTGCCCACAGGGGTTGGGGCCAACGTCCTGACTTTC
clone size: .; D gene: .; J gene: TRBJ2-7; V gene: TRBV15; CDR3 protein: CATSRFAQGEQYF; CDR3 DNA: TGTGCCACCAGCAGGTTCGCACAGGGCGAGCAGTACTTC
clone size: .; D gene: TRBD2; J gene: TRBJ2-1; V gene: TRBV6-1; CDR3 protein: CASSDRLAGLNEQFF; CDR3 DNA: TGTGCCAGCAGTGATCGTCTAGCGGGCCTCAATGAGCAGTTCTTC
clone size: .; D gene: .; J gene: TRBJ2-1; V gene: TRBV25-1; CDR3 protein: CASSKWGQGISYEQFF; CDR3 DNA: TGTGCCAGCAGTAAGTGGGGGCAGGGGATTTCATATGAGCAGTTCTTC
clone size: .; D gene: TRBD1; J gene: TRBJ1-2; V gene: TRBV28; CDR3 protein: CASSLGQDRESYGYTF; CDR3 DNA: TGTGCCAGCAGTTTGGGGCAGGACAGGGAGAGTTATGGCTACACCTTC
clone size: .; D gene: TRBD2; J gene: TRBJ2-5; V gene: TRBV5-1; CDR3 protein: CASSLDRTSEETQYF; CDR3 DNA: TGCGCCAGCAGCTTGGACCGGACTAGCGAAGAGACCCAGTACTTC
clone size: .; D gene: TRBD1; J gene: TRBJ2-5; V gene: TRBV27; CDR3 protein: CASTPGQGVTGETQYF; CDR3 DNA: TGTGCCAGCACCCCCGGACAGGGAGTAACGGGGGAGACCCAGTACTTC
clone size: .; D gene: .; J gene: TRBJ2-1; V gene: TRBV6-4; CDR3 protein: CASSEGVSSYNEQFF; CDR3 DNA: TGTGCCAGCAGTGAAGGAGTGAGCTCCTACAATGAGCAGTTCTTC
clone size: .; D gene: TRBD1; J gene: TRBJ1-3; V gene: TRBV25-1; CDR3 protein: CASSGSRTGPGNTIYF; CDR3 DNA: TGTGCCAGCAGTGGTTCCAGGACAGGGCCTGGAAACACCATATATTTT
clone size: .; D gene: TRBD1; J gene: TRBJ2-3; V gene: TRBV29-1; CDR3 protein: CSVDRQGASTDTQYF; CDR3 DNA: TGCAGCGTAGACCGACAGGGGGCTAGCACAGATACGCAGTATTTT